These T cell receptor beta chains were read from a single sample in a study of CD8+ T cells in alopecia areata. Profiling relied on immunoSEQ multiplex PCR, and the TCRdb table lists in-frame clones only, not all of them. The table records fewer than 350,000 clones, about 62% of them present only once. Sequenced material: CD4+ T cells sorted from blood, taken at week 24, from a patient treated with tofacitinib. These receptors were taken from a human donor with alopecia areata. CDR3s include the opening cysteine and the closing phenylalanine or tryptophan. A D gene is named only where the DNA matches it firmly. Part of the rows lack a size; the others show once, few, many or a class for expanded clones.

j_call clone_size v_call d_call cdr3_nt cdr3_aa
TRBJ1-1 NA TRBV6-5 NA TGTGCCAGCGGGGTGGTGGGGCGTTACACTGAAGCTTTCTTT CASGVVGRYTEAFF
TRBJ1-5 many TRBV10-3 NA TGTGCCAGGGCCGAGGGGCAAGGGCAGCCCCAGCATTTT CARAEGQGQPQHF
TRBJ2-5 few TRBV5-1 NA TGCGCCAGCAGCTTCTCAAAGGTCTCGGAGACCCAGTACTTC CASSFSKVSETQYF
TRBJ1-4 once TRBV15 NA TGTGCCACCAGCAGAGATTCGGAAGAAAAACTGTTTTTT CATSRDSEEKLFF
TRBJ2-5 NA TRBV30 NA TGTGCCTTGAAAACTTACTCGGTTCAAGAGACCCAGTACTTC CALKTYSVQETQYF
TRBJ2-3 few TRBV7-9 NA TGTGCCAGCAGGTCCTTTGGAGATACGCAGTATTTT CASRSFGDTQYF
TRBJ1-6 many TRBV2 NA TGTGCCAGCACTGAGCAGGCCTCACCCCTCCACTTT CASTEQASPLHF
TRBJ1-2 NA TRBV30 TRBD1 TGTGCCTGGATCCCGGGACAGGGGATTTTTAACTATGGCTACACCTTC CAWIPGQGIFNYGYTF
TRBJ1-6 NA TRBV30 TRBD1 TGTGCCTGGACCTTTTTTAACAGGGGTAATTCACCCCTCCACTTT CAWTFFNRGNSPLHF
TRBJ1-1 NA TRBV30 NA TGTGCCTGGGACCGAGGGGCAGCCTCGGGGAACACTGAAGCTTTCTTT CAWDRGAASGNTEAFF
TRBJ1-1 NA TRBV7-8 NA TGTGCCAGCAGCTTAGGGGAGAACACTGAAGCTTTCTTT CASSLGENTEAFF
TRBJ2-1 NA TRBV25-1 TRBD1 TGTGCCACCAGACAGGGGTCCTACAATGAGCAGTTCTTC CATRQGSYNEQFF
TRBJ2-4 few TRBV5-6 NA TGTGCCAGCAGCTTGGCCTGGCAGACAAACCAAAACATTCAGTACTTC CASSLAWQTNQNIQYF
TRBJ1-2 NA TRBV29-1 NA TGCAGCTCCCTAGGGTATGGCTACACCTTC CSSLGYGYTF
TRBJ2-3 NA TRBV2 TRBD2 TGTGCCAGCAGTGAAGAGCGGGGGGGCGAGGATACGCAGTATTTT CASSEERGGEDTQYF
TRBJ2-7 NA TRBV2 NA TGTGCCAGCAGGCCCGGGACTGGCTTGGACGAGCAGTACTTC CASRPGTGLDEQYF
TRBJ2-1 few TRBV6-5 TRBD2 TGTGCCAGCATAGGGAGGAAGCGGGGGGTGAATGAGCAGTTCTTC CASIGRKRGVNEQFF
TRBJ1-1 NA TRBV5-1 TRBD1 TGCGCCAGCAGTCGGCGACAGGGGGCGGCGGGCACTGAAGCTTTCTTT CASSRRQGAAGTEAFF
TRBJ2-3 NA TRBV29-1 NA TGCAGCGTTAACGGGCCAGATACGCAGTATTTT CSVNGPDTQYF
TRBJ1-1 NA TRBV13 NA TGTGCCAGCAGCTTATTTCTAGGACAGACCATGAACACTGAAGCTTTCTTT CASSLFLGQTMNTEAFF
TRBJ2-7 NA TRBV4-1 NA TGCGCCAGCAGCCCATCGGGCAGCTACGAGCAGTACTTC CASSPSGSYEQYF
TRBJ1-6 NA TRBV14 NA TGTGCCAGCAGCCAGGACTACAGCTCCTATAATTCACCCCTCCACTTT CASSQDYSSYNSPLHF
TRBJ1-6 few TRBV28 NA TGTGCCAGCAGCTTTATTTCGAATTCACCCCTCCACTTT CASSFISNSPLHF
TRBJ2-1 few TRBV14 NA TGTGCCAGCAGCCATACCGGGAACGAGCAGTTCTTC CASSHTGNEQFF
TRBJ2-7 NA TRBV30 NA TGTGCCTGGAGTCCCCTCGGGCCAAAGGATGAGCAGTACTTC CAWSPLGPKDEQYF
TRBJ2-3 NA TRBV5-5 TRBD1 TGTGCCAGCAGCCGACCGACCGGACAGGGGAGCACAGATACGCAGTATTTT CASSRPTGQGSTDTQYF
TRBJ2-7 NA TRBV28 NA TGTGCCACCTGGGAGGGGGCTCCCTCCTACGAGCAGTACTTC CATWEGAPSYEQYF
TRBJ2-3 few TRBV2 NA TGTGCCAGCAGTGGGTACACTAGCACAGATACGCAGTATTTT CASSGYTSTDTQYF
TRBJ2-7 few TRBV29-1 NA TGCAGCGTCTACACTAAACAGACAGGCTTCTCCTACGAGCAGTACTTC CSVYTKQTGFSYEQYF
TRBJ2-5 NA TRBV11-2 TRBD2 TGTGCCAGCAGCCCGAGAGCGGGGGGCCAAGAGACCCAGTACTTC CASSPRAGGQETQYF
TRBJ2-7 NA TRBV30 NA TGTGCCTGGGGCAGTTCCTACGAGCAGTACTTC CAWGSSYEQYF
TRBJ1-1 once TRBV6-5 NA TGTGCCAGCAGTACATCGTGGGGGATTAACACTGAAGCTTTCTTT CASSTSWGINTEAFF
TRBJ1-5 NA TRBV19 NA TGTGCCAGTAGTATAGATGGAGGAGAACGACAGCCCCAGCATTTT CASSIDGGERQPQHF
TRBJ2-1 NA TRBV4-1 TRBD1 TGCGCCAGCAGCCAACCCCGGGACAGGGAGAATGAGCAGTTCTTC CASSQPRDRENEQFF
TRBJ2-7 NA TRBV5-1 NA TGCGCCAGCAGCTTGGTCGTAGGGGCCTCCTACGAGCAGTACTTC CASSLVVGASYEQYF
TRBJ2-1 few TRBV4-3 TRBD2 TGCGCCAGCAGCCAGGGACTAGCGGGGACTCATGAGCAGTTCTTC CASSQGLAGTHEQFF
TRBJ2-3 NA TRBV29-1 NA TGCAGCGTTGAGACTGGCACAGATACGCAGTATTTT CSVETGTDTQYF
TRBJ2-7 NA TRBV29-1 NA TGCAGCGTTGGACTCCTAACCTCCTACGAGCAGTACTTC CSVGLLTSYEQYF
TRBJ2-3 NA TRBV9 TRBD2 TGTGCCAGCAGCGTAGCGCGGGGGGCGGCAGATACGCAGTATTTT CASSVARGAADTQYF
TRBJ1-2 NA TRBV19 NA TGTGCCAGTAGTGGGACCGCCAATCGAGTCTATGGCTACACCTTC CASSGTANRVYGYTF
TRBJ2-7 NA TRBV6-5 NA TGTGCCAGCAGTTACGCGTCAGGGATCTACGAGCAGTACTTC CASSYASGIYEQYF
TRBJ1-6 NA TRBV30 NA TGTGCCTGGAGTGTCAGGAGGGTAGGAGGGCGCGCTTCACCCCTCCACTTT CAWSVRRVGGRASPLHF